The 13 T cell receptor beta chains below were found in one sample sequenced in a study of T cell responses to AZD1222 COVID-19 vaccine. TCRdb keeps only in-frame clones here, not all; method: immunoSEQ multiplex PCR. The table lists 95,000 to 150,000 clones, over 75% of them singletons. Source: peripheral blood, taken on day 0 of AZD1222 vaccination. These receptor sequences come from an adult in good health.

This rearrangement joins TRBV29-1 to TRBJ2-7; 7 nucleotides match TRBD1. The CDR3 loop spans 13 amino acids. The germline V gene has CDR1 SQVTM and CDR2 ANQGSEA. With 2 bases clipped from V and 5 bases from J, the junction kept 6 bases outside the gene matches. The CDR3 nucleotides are TGCAGCGTTGAATCAGACAGGGTAAACGAGCAGTACTTC. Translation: CSVESDRVNEQYF.

CDR3 coding DNA: TGCAGTGTTTCCGTTACCTATGGCTACACCTTC. Encoded protein: CSVSVTYGYTF. The chain is built from TRBV20-1 and TRBJ1-2; no firm D call. Germline CDR1 reads DFQATT; CDR2 reads SNEGSKA (reference sequence). Trimming removed 7 bases from V and 4 bases from J, with 10 bases in between. The CDR3 totals 11 residues.

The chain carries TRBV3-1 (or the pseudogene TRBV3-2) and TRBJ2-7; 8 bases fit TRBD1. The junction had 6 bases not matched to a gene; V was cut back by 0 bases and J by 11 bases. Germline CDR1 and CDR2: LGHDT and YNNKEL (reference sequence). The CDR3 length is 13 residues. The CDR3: CASSQDPLDREYF. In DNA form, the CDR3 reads TGTGCCAGCAGCCAAGATCCCCTGGACAGGGAGTACTTC.

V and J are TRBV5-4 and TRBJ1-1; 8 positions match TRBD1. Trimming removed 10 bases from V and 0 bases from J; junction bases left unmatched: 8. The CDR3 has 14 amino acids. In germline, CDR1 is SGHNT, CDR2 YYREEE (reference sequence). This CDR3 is CAYRQGLMNTEAFF. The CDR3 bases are TGTGCCTACCGACAGGGGCTGATGAACACTGAAGCTTTCTTT.

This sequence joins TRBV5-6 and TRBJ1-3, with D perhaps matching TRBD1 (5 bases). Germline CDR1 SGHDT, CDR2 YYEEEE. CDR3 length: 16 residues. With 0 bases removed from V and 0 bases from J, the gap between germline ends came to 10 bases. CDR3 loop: CASSLGWGDSGNTIYF. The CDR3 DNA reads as TGTGCCAGCAGCTTGGGTTGGGGGGACTCTGGAAACACCATATATTTT.

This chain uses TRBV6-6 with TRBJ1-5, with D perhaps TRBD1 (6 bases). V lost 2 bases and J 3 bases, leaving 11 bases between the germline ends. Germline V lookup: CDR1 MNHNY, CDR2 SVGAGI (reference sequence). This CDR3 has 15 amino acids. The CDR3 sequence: CASSYRTASNQPQHF. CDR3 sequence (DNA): TGTGCCAGCAGTTACCGGACAGCCTCCAATCAGCCCCAGCATTTT.

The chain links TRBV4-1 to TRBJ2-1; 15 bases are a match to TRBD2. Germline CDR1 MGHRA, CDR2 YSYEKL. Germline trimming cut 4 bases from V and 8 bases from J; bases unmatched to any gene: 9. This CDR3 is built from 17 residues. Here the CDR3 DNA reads TGCGCCAGCAGCCTCCGGACTAGCGGGGGGGCTAGCGATGAGCAGTTCTTC. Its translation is CASSLRTSGGASDEQFF.

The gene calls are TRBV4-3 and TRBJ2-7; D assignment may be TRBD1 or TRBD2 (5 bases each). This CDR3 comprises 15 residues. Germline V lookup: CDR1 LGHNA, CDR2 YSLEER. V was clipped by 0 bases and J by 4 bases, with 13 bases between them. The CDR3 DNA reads TGCGCCAGCAGCCAAGAGTTGGGGGAAGGGTACGAGCAGTACTTC. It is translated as CASSQELGEGYEQYF.

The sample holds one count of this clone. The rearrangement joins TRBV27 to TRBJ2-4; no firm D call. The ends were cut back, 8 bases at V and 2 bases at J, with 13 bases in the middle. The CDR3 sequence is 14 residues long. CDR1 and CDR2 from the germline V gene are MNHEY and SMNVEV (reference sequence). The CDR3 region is CASSFLDSKNIQYF. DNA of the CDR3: TGTGCCAGCTCGTTTCTAGATTCCAAAAACATTCAGTACTTC.

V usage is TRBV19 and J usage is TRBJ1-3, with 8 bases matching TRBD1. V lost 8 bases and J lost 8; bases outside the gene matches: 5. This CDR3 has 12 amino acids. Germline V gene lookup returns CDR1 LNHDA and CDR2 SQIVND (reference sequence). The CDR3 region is CASGDRGYTIYF. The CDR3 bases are TGTGCCAGTGGCGACAGGGGATACACCATATATTTT.

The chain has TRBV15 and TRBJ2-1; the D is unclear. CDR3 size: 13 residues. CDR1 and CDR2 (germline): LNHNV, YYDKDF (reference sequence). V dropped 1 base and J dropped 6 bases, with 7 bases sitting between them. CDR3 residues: CATSRVGVNEQFF. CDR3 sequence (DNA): TGTGCCACCAGCAGAGTTGGGGTCAATGAGCAGTTCTTC.

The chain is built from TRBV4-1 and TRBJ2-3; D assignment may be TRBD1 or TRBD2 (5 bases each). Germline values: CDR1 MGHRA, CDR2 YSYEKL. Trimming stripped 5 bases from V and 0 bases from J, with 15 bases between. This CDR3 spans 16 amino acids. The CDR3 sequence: CASSDLGGSSTDTQYF. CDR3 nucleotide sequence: TGCGCCAGCAGCGACCTTGGGGGATCTAGCACAGATACGCAGTATTTT.

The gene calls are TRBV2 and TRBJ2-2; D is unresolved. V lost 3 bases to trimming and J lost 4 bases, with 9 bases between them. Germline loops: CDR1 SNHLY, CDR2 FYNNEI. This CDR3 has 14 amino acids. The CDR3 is CASSDGFGTGELFF. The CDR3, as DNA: TGTGCCAGCAGTGATGGATTTGGCACCGGGGAGCTGTTTTTT.